The 4 T cell receptor beta chains in this list originate from one sample, sequenced in a study of T cells in Graves' hyperthyroidism and ophthalmopathy. The CDR3 regions of TCR beta were amplified from RNA transcripts. RT-PCR in the first round (using the HTBI primer set) targeted the TCR CDR3. One entry per CDR3 protein, called by TCRdb with MiXCR from the multiplex PCR reads. The sample contains about 610,000 distinct CDR3 sequences, roughly 14% of which appear only once. The source material was blood. The receptors shown here come from a woman in her thirties or forties with Graves' ophthalmopathy.

This clonotype was seen many times. The chain recombines TRBV27 with TRBJ2-7, with D tentatively TRBD2 (6 bases). This CDR3 is 13 amino acids long. Germline values: CDR1 MNHEY, CDR2 SMNVEV (reference sequence). Trimming stripped 10 bases from V and 7 bases from J, with 20 bases between. The CDR3 protein is CATTIRLGGEQYF. The CDR3 nucleotides are TGTGCCACCACAATTCGCCTCGGAGGGGAGCAGTACTTC.

At least ten counts were recorded for this clonotype. The CDR3 is CASGTGEETQYF. The CDR3 nucleotides are TGTGCCAGCGGGACAGGGGAAGAGACCCAGTACTTC. The chain uses TRBV6-2 or TRBV6-3 and TRBJ2-5; 10 bases fit TRBD1. The J segment lost 3 bases and the V segment lost 8 bases, leaving 0 bases of the junction unmatched. The CDR3 covers 12 residues. Germline assignment: CDR1 MNHEY and CDR2 SVGEGT.

The gene calls are TRBV5-1 and TRBJ1-5; D is unresolved. V lost 0 bases to trimming and J lost 4 bases, with 11 bases between them. Germline assignment: CDR1 SGHRS and CDR2 YFSETQ. This CDR3 has 15 amino acids. The CDR3 DNA follows: TGCGCCAGCAGCTTGGAAGGACGAGCTAATCAGCCCCAGCATTTT. It specifies CASSLEGRANQPQHF.

This clonotype was observed many times. The gene calls are TRBV5-1 and TRBJ2-1, with 7 bases lining up with TRBD2. This CDR3 is built from 18 residues. V trimming: 0 bases; J trimming: 0 bases; junction bases outside the gene matches: 9. Germline CDR1 SGHRS, CDR2 YFSETQ. This CDR3 reads CASSLALTSLSSYNEQFF. CDR3 DNA: TGCGCCAGCAGCTTGGCATTGACTAGCCTAAGCTCCTACAATGAGCAGTTCTTC.